This record concerns one T cell receptor (beta chain) sequence. The entry originates in a study of blood T cell repertoires in COVID-19. As for the study in general: COVID-19 samples from acute and convalescent phases originated in the United States, Italy and Spain.

As handled by the study authors: Amplification from reference gene primers served as the basis for estimated nucleated cell counts. Repertoires were generated with immunoSEQ multiplex PCR, while TCRdb's copy carries only in-frame clones and drops some. Clonal size and the V and J genes are those of that table, whereas D and trimming came from the DNA. The table has 300,000 or so clones, 90% seen once. Seattle's enrolled individuals joined amid active infection and were then monitored longitudinally. The source of this sequence is a woman aged 25-40 years with COVID-19, enrolled during active disease. What was sequenced was peripheral blood.

The CDR3 nucleotides are TGTGCCAGCAGCGTAGATCCCCTCAGGGGGGAGACCCAGTACTTC. Protein: CASSVDPLRGETQYF. The chain combines TRBV9 with TRBJ2-5; 7 bases line up with TRBD1. The CDR3 runs to 15 residues. With V trimmed by 0 bases and J by 5 bases, 7 bases remained unmatched. In germline, CDR1 is SGDLS, CDR2 YYNGEE. Together with reference TRBV9 and TRBJ2-5, the CDR3 gives the full variable domain: DSGVTQTPKHLITATGQRVTLRCSPRSGDLSVYWYQQSLDQGLQFLIQYYNGEERAKGNILERFSAQQFPDLHSELNLSSLELGDSALYFCASSVDPLRGETQYFGPGTRLLVL.